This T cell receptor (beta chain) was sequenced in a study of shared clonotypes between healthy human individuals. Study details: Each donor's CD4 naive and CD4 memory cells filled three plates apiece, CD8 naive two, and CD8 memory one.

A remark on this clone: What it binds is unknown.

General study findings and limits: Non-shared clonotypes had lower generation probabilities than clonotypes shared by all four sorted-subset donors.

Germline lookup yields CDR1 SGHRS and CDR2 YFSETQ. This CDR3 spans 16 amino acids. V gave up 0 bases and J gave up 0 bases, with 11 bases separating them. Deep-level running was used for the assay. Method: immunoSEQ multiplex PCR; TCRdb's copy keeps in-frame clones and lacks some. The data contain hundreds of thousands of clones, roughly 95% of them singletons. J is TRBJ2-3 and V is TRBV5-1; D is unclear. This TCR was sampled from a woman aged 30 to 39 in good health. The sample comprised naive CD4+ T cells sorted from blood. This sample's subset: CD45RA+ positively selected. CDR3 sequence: CASSLGTDISTDTQYF. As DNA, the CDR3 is TGCGCCAGCAGCTTGGGAACAGACATCAGCACAGATACGCAGTATTTT.